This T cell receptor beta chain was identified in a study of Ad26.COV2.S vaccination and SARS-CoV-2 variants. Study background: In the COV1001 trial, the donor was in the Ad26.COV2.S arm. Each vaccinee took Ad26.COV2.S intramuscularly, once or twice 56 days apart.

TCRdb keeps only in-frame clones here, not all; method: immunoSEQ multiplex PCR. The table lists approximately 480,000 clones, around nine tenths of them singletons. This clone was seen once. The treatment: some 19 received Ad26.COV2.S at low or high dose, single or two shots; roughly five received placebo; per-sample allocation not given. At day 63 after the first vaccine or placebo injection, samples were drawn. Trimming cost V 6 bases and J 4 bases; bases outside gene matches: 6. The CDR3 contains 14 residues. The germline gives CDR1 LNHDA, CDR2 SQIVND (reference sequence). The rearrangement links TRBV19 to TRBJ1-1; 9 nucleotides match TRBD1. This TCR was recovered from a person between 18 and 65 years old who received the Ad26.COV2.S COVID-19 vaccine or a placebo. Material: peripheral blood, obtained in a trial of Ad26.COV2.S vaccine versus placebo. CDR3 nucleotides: TGTGCCAGTAGAGCCGACAGGGGGTCCACTGAAGCTTTCTTT. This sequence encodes CASRADRGSTEAFF.